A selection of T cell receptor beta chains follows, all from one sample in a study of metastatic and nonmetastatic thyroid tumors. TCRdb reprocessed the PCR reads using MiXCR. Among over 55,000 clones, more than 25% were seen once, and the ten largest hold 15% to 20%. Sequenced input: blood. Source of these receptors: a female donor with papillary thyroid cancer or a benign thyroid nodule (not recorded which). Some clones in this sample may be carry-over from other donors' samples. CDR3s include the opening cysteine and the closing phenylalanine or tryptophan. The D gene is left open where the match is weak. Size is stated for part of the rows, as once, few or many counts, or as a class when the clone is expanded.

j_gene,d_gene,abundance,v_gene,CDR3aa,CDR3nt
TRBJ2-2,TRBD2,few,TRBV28,CASRGTGYLAGGPGELFF,TGTGCCAGCAGGGGGACGGGATATTTAGCGGGAGGGCCCGGGGAGCTGTTTTTT
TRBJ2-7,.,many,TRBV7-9,CASSFLGEQYF,TGTGCCAGCAGCTTCCTAGGCGAGCAGTACTTC
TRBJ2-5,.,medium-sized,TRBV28,CASSSLGTEETQYF,TGTGCCAGCAGTTCGCTAGGGACCGAGGAGACCCAGTACTTC
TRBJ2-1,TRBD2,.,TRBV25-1,CASSGSLGSGRASYNEQFF,TGTGCCAGCAGTGGTTCCCTGGGTAGCGGGAGAGCTTCCTACAATGAGCAGTTCTTC
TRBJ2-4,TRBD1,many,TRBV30,CALDRGGENIQYF,TGTGCTTTGGACAGGGGGGGAGAAAACATTCAGTACTTC
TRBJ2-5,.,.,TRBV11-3,CASSSWKQETQYF,TGTGCGAGCAGCTCCTGGAAGCAAGAGACCCAGTACTTC
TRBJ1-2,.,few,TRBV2,CASSVNGYTF,TGTGCCAGCAGTGTTAATGGCTACACCTTC
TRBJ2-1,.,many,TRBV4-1,CASSQVYLTGPGVGKEQFF,TGCGCCAGCAGCCAAGTTTATTTAACCGGCCCCGGGGTTGGCAAAGAGCAGTTCTTC
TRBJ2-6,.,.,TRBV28,CASIMASGAKVLTF,TGTGCCAGCATCATGGCCTCTGGGGCCAAGGTCCTGACTTTC
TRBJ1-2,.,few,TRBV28,CASSLEGFGYTF,TGTGCCAGCAGTTTAGAGGGTTTTGGCTACACCTTC
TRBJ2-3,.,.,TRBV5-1,CASSSTGSRKDTQYF,TGCGCCAGCAGCTCTACAGGGTCCAGGAAGGATACGCAGTATTTT
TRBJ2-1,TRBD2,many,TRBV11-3,CASSLGLAENNEQFF,TGTGCCAGCAGCTTGGGACTAGCGGAAAACAATGAGCAGTTCTTC
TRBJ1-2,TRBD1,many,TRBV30,CAWNAGQGLYGYTF,TGTGCCTGGAACGCTGGACAGGGGCTCTATGGCTACACCTTC
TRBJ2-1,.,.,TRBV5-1,CASNLLGLQFF,TGCGCCAGCAACTTGTTGGGTTTACAGTTCTTC
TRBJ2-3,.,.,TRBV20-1,CSAREAGRNTDTQYF,TGCAGTGCTAGAGAGGCGGGCAGAAACACAGATACGCAGTATTTT
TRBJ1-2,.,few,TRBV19,CSSRNRDTNDYGYTF,TGTTCCAGTAGAAACCGGGACACCAATGACTATGGCTACACCTTC
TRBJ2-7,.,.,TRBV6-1,CASSVHFYEQYF,TGTGCCAGCAGTGTCCATTTTTACGAGCAGTACTTC
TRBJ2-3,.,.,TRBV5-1,CASSLVGDSDTQYF,TGCGCCAGCAGCTTGGTGGGGGACTCAGATACGCAGTATTTT
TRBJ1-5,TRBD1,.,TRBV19,CASSIVGQGASQPQHF,TGTGCCAGTAGCATAGTCGGTCAGGGGGCGAGTCAGCCCCAGCATTTT
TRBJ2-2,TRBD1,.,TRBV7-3,CASSPGGVNTGELFF,TGTGCCAGCAGCCCAGGGGGCGTGAACACCGGGGAGCTGTTTTTT